Below are 15 T cell receptor beta chains sequenced from a single sample in a study of blood T cells in healthy people across ages. Then a second PCR, running about 6 to 12 cycles, was carried out with a sample-barcoded 5' primer and a J-beta primer mix. One entry per CDR3 protein results from TCRdb running MiXCR on the 5' RACE reads. The table includes 800,000 to 1,000,000 distinct CDR3 sequences, 48% detected once. Material for sequencing was blood. These TCRs come from a man aged 30 to 39 in good health.

The table lists this clonotype with a few counts. The chain combines TRBV10-3 with TRBJ2-7; 7 bases agree with TRBD1. Germline loops: CDR1 ENHRY, CDR2 SYGVKD. The CDR3 has 14 amino acids. V lost 0 bases to trimming and J lost 6 bases; unmatched junction nucleotides: 5. For the CDR3, the DNA is TGTGCCATCAGTGAGTCGGGGACAGTGAGCGAGCAGTACTTC. This encodes CAISESGTVSEQYF.

V usage is TRBV4-2 and J usage is TRBJ2-5; 11 bases are a match to TRBD2. J was trimmed by 5 bases and V by 3 bases; bases with no gene match: 11. The V gene's germline CDR1 is LGHNA and CDR2 YNFKEQ. This CDR3 is 17 amino acids long. Written as DNA, the CDR3 is TGTGCCAGCAGCCAGGACGTGGGACTAGCGGCCTTGGAGACCCAGTACTTC. Translated, it gives CASSQDVGLAALETQYF.

This clonotype was detected only once. This chain uses TRBV4-2 with TRBJ2-3; the match to TRBD1 covers 8 bases. This CDR3 is built from 17 residues. Germline CDR1 and CDR2: LGHNA and YNFKEQ. V shed 1 base and J 5 bases; nucleotides not matched to a gene: 11. CDR3 DNA sequence: TGTGCCAGCAGCCAAGGGCTCGGCAGGGGGCCGGAAGATACGCAGTATTTT. Translation: CASSQGLGRGPEDTQYF.

This clonotype came up once. V and J are TRBV5-1 and TRBJ2-7; no reliable D call. From germline, CDR1 is SGHRS and CDR2 YFSETQ. V was clipped by 0 bases and J by 3 bases, with 13 bases between them. The CDR3 covers 15 residues. The CDR3 region is CASSLGGAPDYEQYF. CDR3 bases: TGCGCCAGCAGCTTGGGAGGTGCACCGGACTACGAGCAGTACTTC.

This chain links TRBV29-1 with TRBJ2-3; D ambiguous. Looked up from germline, CDR1 is SQVTM and CDR2 is ANQGSEA. The CDR3 has 13 amino acids. Trimming pared 3 bases from V and 0 bases from J, leaving 7 bases between. The CDR3 bases are TGCAGCGTTGACGCCGCTAGCACAGATACGCAGTATTTT. Amino acids: CSVDAASTDTQYF.

This clonotype showed up just once. V usage is TRBV4-2 and J usage is TRBJ2-3; the match to TRBD2 covers 13 bases. There are 21 residues in the CDR3. CDR1 and CDR2 (germline): LGHNA, YNFKEQ. V gave up 3 bases and J gave up 5 bases; unmatched junction bases: 20. CDR3 residues: CASSHSFWLGLAGEAQDTQYF. The DNA for the CDR3 is TGTGCCAGCAGCCACTCCTTTTGGCTCGGACTAGCGGGAGAAGCTCAAGATACGCAGTATTTT.

J is TRBJ2-5 and V is TRBV13; the D gene is possibly TRBD1 (6 bases). The CDR3 is 15 amino acids. Germline V CDR1 and CDR2: PRHDT, FYEKMQ (reference sequence). V gave up 0 bases and J gave up 2 bases, with 10 bases separating them. This CDR3 reads CASSLGDRSQETQYF. In DNA, the CDR3 is TGTGCCAGCAGCTTAGGCGACAGGTCTCAAGAGACCCAGTACTTC.

This chain joins TRBV10-3 and TRBJ2-4; D gene uncertain. The J call is uncertain, as TRBJ2-7 better fits the DNA end. Per the germline V gene, CDR1 is ENHRY and CDR2 is SYGVKD. The CDR3 sequence is 14 residues long. The CDR3 DNA reads TGTGCCATCAGTGGAGACGAGATTTCTTACGAGCAGTACTTC. This sequence encodes CAISGDEISYEQYF.

This clonotype has more than one count but fewer than ten. V is TRBV6-1 and J is TRBJ1-6, with TRBD1 as a possible D gene (6 bases). CDR1 and CDR2 (germline): MNHNS, SASEGT. This CDR3 is 13 amino acids long. V was pared by 6 bases and J by 6 bases, with 9 bases between. The CDR3 is CASREQGNSPLHF. CDR3 nucleotides: TGTGCCAGCAGGGAACAGGGTAATTCACCCCTCCACTTT.

The chain is built from TRBV20-1 and TRBJ2-7; D is perhaps TRBD2 (6 bases). CDR3 length: 14 residues. Looked up from germline, CDR1 is DFQATT and CDR2 is SNEGSKA (reference sequence). V lost 3 bases to trimming and J lost 7 bases, with 19 bases between them. The CDR3 spells CSASLGGDYNEQYF. CDR3 bases: TGCAGTGCTAGCCTCGGGGGTGACTACAATGAGCAGTACTTC.

With regard to this clonotype: The junction differs from germline at one of its ends, possibly a read error. This chain joins TRBV20-1 and TRBJ2-3; D is unresolved. Germline assignment: CDR1 DFQATT and CDR2 SNEGSKA (reference sequence). The CDR3 has 14 residues. CDR3 loop: CGARVSVNTDTQYF. CDR3 sequence (DNA): TGCGGTGCTAGAGTTAGTGTCAATACAGATACGCAGTATTTT.

V usage is TRBV5-5 and J usage is TRBJ2-1; possibly TRBD2 for D (6 bases). Trimming left V 4 bases short and J 4 bases short, with 15 bases between. Germline assignment: CDR1 SGHKS and CDR2 YYEKEE (reference sequence). The CDR3 consists of 15 residues. The CDR3 is CASSIAGTPYNEQFF. The CDR3 DNA reads as TGTGCCAGCAGCATTGCCGGGACTCCTTACAATGAGCAGTTCTTC.

This clonotype has only a few counts. V usage is TRBV20-1 and J usage is TRBJ1-5, with unresolved D. The germline V gene encodes CDR1 DFQATT and CDR2 SNEGSKA (reference sequence). The CDR3 spans 14 residues. The germline V and J ends were trimmed by 4 bases and 1 base, with 11 bases remaining between them. The CDR3 DNA reads as TGCAGTGCTACGCCATTCGAGAGCAATCAGCCCCAGCATTTT. It yields the protein CSATPFESNQPQHF.

This rearrangement joins TRBV5-1 to TRBJ1-2; 7 positions agree with TRBD1. J gave up 2 bases and V 4 bases, and 11 bases lay outside the gene matches. The CDR3 contains 16 residues. Per the germline V gene, CDR1 is SGHRS and CDR2 is YFSETQ. The DNA of the CDR3 is TGCGCCAGCAGCCTTGGAAACACAGGGGCGAACTATGGCTACACCTTC. Translating gives CASSLGNTGANYGYTF.

This clonotype was observed at least ten times. The chain carries TRBV10-3 and TRBJ2-1; 11 nucleotides line up with TRBD2. Germline V lookup: CDR1 ENHRY, CDR2 SYGVKD. V shed 4 bases, J shed 10 bases, and the junction held 6 bases outside the gene matches. This CDR3 is 14 amino acids long. In nucleotides, the CDR3 is TGTGCCATCAGTGGGGGGACTAGCGGAAGGGAGCAGTTCTTC. Translated: CAISGGTSGREQFF.